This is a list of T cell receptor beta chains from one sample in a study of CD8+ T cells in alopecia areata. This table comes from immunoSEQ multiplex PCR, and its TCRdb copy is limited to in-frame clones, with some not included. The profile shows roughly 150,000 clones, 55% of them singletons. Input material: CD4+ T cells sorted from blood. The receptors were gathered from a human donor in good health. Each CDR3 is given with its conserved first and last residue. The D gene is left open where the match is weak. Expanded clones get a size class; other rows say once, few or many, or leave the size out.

CDR3aa: CSVLEETQYF; CDR3nt: TGCAGCGTTCTCGAGGAGACCCAGTACTTC; v_gene: TRBV29-1; d_gene: -; abundance: few; j_gene: TRBJ2-5
CDR3aa: CASSFMKETQYF; CDR3nt: TGTGCCAGCAGTTTTATGAAAGAGACCCAGTACTTC; v_gene: TRBV28; d_gene: -; abundance: few; j_gene: TRBJ2-5
CDR3aa: CASSQRESKTQYF; CDR3nt: TGTGCCAGCAGTCAGCGGGAGTCGAAGACCCAGTACTTC; v_gene: TRBV14; d_gene: TRBD2; abundance: few; j_gene: TRBJ2-5
CDR3aa: CASSPNRGRDIQYF; CDR3nt: TGTGCCAGCAGCCCCAACAGGGGGCGGGACATTCAGTACTTC; v_gene: TRBV5-4; d_gene: TRBD1; abundance: -; j_gene: TRBJ2-4
CDR3aa: CASTPGVGMDEQYF; CDR3nt: TGTGCCAGCACCCCTGGGGTGGGGATGGACGAGCAGTACTTC; v_gene: TRBV6-5; d_gene: -; abundance: few; j_gene: TRBJ2-7
CDR3aa: CASSLGPNQPQHF; CDR3nt: TGTGCCAGTAGTCTGGGGCCTAATCAGCCCCAGCATTTT; v_gene: TRBV19; d_gene: -; abundance: -; j_gene: TRBJ1-5
CDR3aa: CASSHFGQGKDSNQPQHF; CDR3nt: TGCGCCAGCAGTCACTTCGGACAGGGGAAGGATAGCAATCAGCCCCAGCATTTT; v_gene: TRBV23-1; d_gene: TRBD1; abundance: -; j_gene: TRBJ1-5
CDR3aa: CSVRPGTSNTEAFF; CDR3nt: TGCAGCGTTCGCCCTGGGACTTCGAACACTGAAGCTTTCTTT; v_gene: TRBV29-1; d_gene: -; abundance: -; j_gene: TRBJ1-1
CDR3aa: CAWTVGNGYTF; CDR3nt: TGTGCCTGGACGGTAGGGAATGGCTACACCTTC; v_gene: TRBV30; d_gene: -; abundance: once; j_gene: TRBJ1-2
CDR3aa: CAWSRGETSGSISYNEQFF; CDR3nt: TGTGCCTGGAGTCGGGGGGAGACTAGCGGGAGTATATCCTACAATGAGCAGTTCTTC; v_gene: TRBV30; d_gene: TRBD2; abundance: -; j_gene: TRBJ2-1
CDR3aa: CASGLVLGEGARSNQPQHF; CDR3nt: TGTGCTAGTGGTTTGGTACTCGGCGAGGGGGCGAGAAGCAATCAGCCCCAGCATTTT; v_gene: TRBV12-5; d_gene: TRBD1; abundance: -; j_gene: TRBJ1-5
CDR3aa: CASSPTSYTGELFF; CDR3nt: TGTGCCAGCAGCCCCACTAGCTACACCGGGGAGCTGTTTTTT; v_gene: TRBV6-5; d_gene: -; abundance: -; j_gene: TRBJ2-2
CDR3aa: CSAGQRDEAFF; CDR3nt: TGCAGTGCAGGACAGCGTGATGAAGCTTTCTTT; v_gene: TRBV20-1; d_gene: -; abundance: -; j_gene: TRBJ1-1
CDR3aa: CASSPLTSSYNEQFF; CDR3nt: TGTGCCAGCAGCCCCCTAACAAGCTCCTACAATGAGCAGTTCTTC; v_gene: TRBV5-4; d_gene: -; abundance: -; j_gene: TRBJ2-1
CDR3aa: CASSVATSGNTGELFF; CDR3nt: TGTGCCAGCAGCGTAGCAACTAGCGGAAACACCGGGGAGCTGTTTTTT; v_gene: TRBV9; d_gene: TRBD2; abundance: -; j_gene: TRBJ2-2
CDR3aa: CASMRGVSYEQYF; CDR3nt: TGTGCCAGCATGCGGGGGGTCTCCTACGAGCAGTACTTC; v_gene: TRBV2; d_gene: TRBD2; abundance: -; j_gene: TRBJ2-7
CDR3aa: CAWSEVPLDGYTF; CDR3nt: TGTGCCTGGAGCGAGGTCCCGCTGGATGGCTACACCTTC; v_gene: TRBV30; d_gene: -; abundance: -; j_gene: TRBJ1-2
CDR3aa: CSVDGGTAEAFF; CDR3nt: TGCAGCGTTGACGGGGGGACCGCTGAAGCTTTCTTT; v_gene: TRBV29-1; d_gene: -; abundance: -; j_gene: TRBJ1-1
CDR3aa: CASSRGVVLGGETQYF; CDR3nt: TGTGCCAGCAGCCGTGGAGTAGTTCTGGGCGGAGAGACCCAGTACTTC; v_gene: TRBV7-9; d_gene: -; abundance: -; j_gene: TRBJ2-5
CDR3aa: CSVRASGGGTEAFF; CDR3nt: TGCAGCGTCAGAGCCTCCGGGGGCGGCACTGAAGCTTTCTTT; v_gene: TRBV29-1; d_gene: -; abundance: -; j_gene: TRBJ1-1
CDR3aa: CASSLSSGTDTQYF; CDR3nt: TGCGCCAGCAGCTTGTCCTCGGGCACAGATACGCAGTATTTT; v_gene: TRBV5-1; d_gene: -; abundance: -; j_gene: TRBJ2-3
CDR3aa: CASSLSTRRHNEQFF; CDR3nt: TGCGCCAGCAGCTTGTCGACAAGGAGGCACAATGAGCAGTTCTTC; v_gene: TRBV5-1; d_gene: -; abundance: -; j_gene: TRBJ2-1
CDR3aa: CASRTRDPPYGYTF; CDR3nt: TGTGCCAGCAGAACCCGGGATCCTCCCTATGGCTACACCTTC; v_gene: TRBV2; d_gene: -; abundance: -; j_gene: TRBJ1-2
CDR3aa: CASGSPAYGYTF; CDR3nt: TGTGCCAGCGGTAGTCCCGCATATGGCTACACCTTC; v_gene: TRBV6-5; d_gene: -; abundance: -; j_gene: TRBJ1-2
CDR3aa: CASSSPGQGSYEQYF; CDR3nt: TGTGCCAGCAGCTCCCCCGGACAGGGCTCCTACGAGCAGTACTTC; v_gene: TRBV5-4; d_gene: TRBD1; abundance: -; j_gene: TRBJ2-7
CDR3aa: CSAVRLAVTDTQYF; CDR3nt: TGCAGCGCCGTCAGGCTAGCGGTAACAGATACGCAGTATTTT; v_gene: TRBV29-1; d_gene: TRBD2; abundance: -; j_gene: TRBJ2-3
CDR3aa: CAWSPLGGRITQYF; CDR3nt: TGTGCCTGGAGCCCCCTGGGCGGGAGAATTACGCAGTATTTT; v_gene: TRBV30; d_gene: TRBD2; abundance: -; j_gene: TRBJ2-3
CDR3aa: CSAGGRGEQFF; CDR3nt: TGCAGTGCTGGGGGGCGCGGTGAGCAGTTCTTC; v_gene: TRBV20-1; d_gene: -; abundance: -; j_gene: TRBJ2-1
CDR3aa: CASSAGPERDEQFF; CDR3nt: TGTGCCAGCAGTGCTGGTCCCGAACGGGACGAGCAGTTCTTC; v_gene: TRBV2; d_gene: -; abundance: many; j_gene: TRBJ2-1
CDR3aa: CASTPGTSLRYEQYF; CDR3nt: TGTGCCAGCACCCCCGGAACTAGCCTCCGCTACGAGCAGTACTTC; v_gene: TRBV6-5; d_gene: -; abundance: few; j_gene: TRBJ2-7
CDR3aa: CAISEDSSYGYTF; CDR3nt: TGTGCCATCAGTGAGGACAGTTCCTATGGCTACACCTTC; v_gene: TRBV10-3; d_gene: -; abundance: few; j_gene: TRBJ1-2
CDR3aa: CSAQRHEQYF; CDR3nt: TGCAGTGCTCAGCGGCACGAGCAGTACTTC; v_gene: TRBV20-1; d_gene: -; abundance: -; j_gene: TRBJ2-7
CDR3aa: CASSYEREGAKNIQYF; CDR3nt: TGTGCCAGCAGTTACGAGCGGGAGGGGGCCAAAAACATTCAGTACTTC; v_gene: TRBV6-7; d_gene: TRBD2; abundance: -; j_gene: TRBJ2-4